This TCR beta chain stems from a study of blood T cell repertoires in COVID-19 (TCRdb year 2020). Notes on the research overall: Samples covering the acute and convalescent phases of COVID-19 were provided by collaborators in the United States, Italy and Spain. The prospective study material was composed of cDNA or gDNA derived from T cells, B-cell-depleted T cells, or PBMCs. Deeply sampled blood TCRbeta repertoires from subjects exposed to, actively infected with, or recovered from COVID-19 were included in the dataset. The repertoires were made available in a free public database intended to serve as a resource for research on the immune response to SARS-CoV-2. The samples were drawn from two sources: the first 160 participants of the ongoing ImmuneRACE study, and some 1,300 subjects contributed by 6 global collaborators. A de-identified subject ID, COVID-19 status, age in years and sex were almost always included in the sample metadata. Where available, HLA class I and class II types were obtained from metadata supplied by the sample provider rather than from assay-based typing. General conclusions and limits of the study: Clinical and demographic metadata were provided uncurated, with the amount varying by source and participant.

About this clone: The clone's antigen remains unknown. Base qualities are not provided; no much larger clone lies one nucleotide away.

Whole blood was collected in K2EDTA tubes by collaborating institutions according to the institutions' own protocols. For TCRbeta analysis, collaborators shipped samples as frozen whole blood, isolated PBMCs, or DNA extracted from either of those sample types. TCRbeta CDR3 regions were amplified from genomic DNA by means of the immunoSEQ Assay, a bias-controlled multiplex PCR. As for the authors' bioinformatics: The number of nucleated cells in each sample was estimated from the amplification of reference gene primers within the assay. To quantify the absolute abundance of each unique TCRbeta CDR3 rearrangement, sequence reads were collapsed and filtered. For each sample, productive Simpson clonality was calculated as the square root of Simpson's diversity index across productive rearrangements. TCRdb mirrors the immuneACCESS table, restricted to in-frame sequences. Some clones are absent from its copies; in checked studies, under half trace to an unresolved V gene, and the reason for the others is unknown. V and J calls and clone size are those listed in that table; D and trimming were worked out from the DNA. A total of under 250,000 clones appear in this sample, approximately 82% of them only once. The ten largest clonotypes hold roughly 12% of the sample.

V lost 0 bases and J lost 12 bases, and the count of bases not matched to a germline gene is 8. The germline V gene yields MGHRA for CDR1 and YSYEKL for CDR2. The CDR3 runs 13 residues from the cysteine to the phenylalanine. Only the CDR3 portion is preserved as DNA: 39 bases, with reading frame beginning at the first base. The TCR comes from a woman between 35 and 50 years old with acute or convalescent COVID-19. The sample consisted of peripheral blood. The chain employs TRBV4-1 and TRBJ2-7; a stretch of 7 junction bases matches TRBD2. The CDR3 protein: CASSQDQGLGVYF. The DNA sequence reads TGCGCCAGCAGCCAAGATCAAGGACTAGGAGTGTACTTC.